One and the same sample provided the 11 T cell receptor beta chains below, sequenced in a study of immune heterogeneity within non-small cell lung tumors. Bulk tumor genomic DNA constituted the template, at approximately 600 ng per sample. Several spatially distant biopsies were obtained per primary tumor intraoperatively. Newly diagnosed with untreated non-small cell lung cancer, the patients underwent curative surgery. Multiplex PCR (32 V and 13 J primers) was used to amplify the TCR beta CDR3. MiXCR was run by TCRdb on the multiplex PCR reads, yielding one entry per CDR3 protein. The sample shows about 22,000 distinct CDR3 sequences, 25% to 30% of them seen only once. Sequencing used lung tumor tissue. These receptors came from a man aged 35 to 55 with non-small cell lung cancer.

With respect to this clonotype: This likely comes from a read error, as the CDR3 has no conserved phenylalanine or tryptophan at its end. V gene TRBV5-5 combines with J gene TRBJ1-2; D is possibly TRBD1 (5 bases). CDR1 is SGHKS and CDR2 is YYEKEE in the germline V gene (reference sequence). This CDR3 has 12 amino acids. V was cut by 4 bases and J by 5 bases, with 9 bases left in between. CDR3 sequence (DNA): TGTGCCAGCAGCCTCAGGGATTATGGCTACACCTTA. Its protein product is CASSLRDYGYTL.

Comments on this clonotype: A much more abundant neighbour one base away suggests this may be a read error. This chain uses TRBV12-3 or TRBV12-4 with TRBJ2-7; D is unresolved. The CDR3 runs 12 residues. V lost 1 base and J 2 bases, leaving 3 bases between the germline ends. The CDR3 region has the DNA TGTGCCAGCAGTTTAGTGCCCTACGAGCAGTACTTC. Protein product: CASSLVPYEQYF.

Ten or more counts support this clonotype. The chain is built from TRBV27 and TRBJ1-2; D is unclear. The V end was cut by 5 bases, the J end by 2 bases, with 21 bases between. The CDR3 is 17 amino acids. The germline V gene encodes CDR1 MNHEY and CDR2 SMNVEV (reference sequence). CDR3 region: CASSLKSGRSTNYGYTF. The CDR3 DNA is TGTGCCAGCAGTCTTAAATCTGGGCGGTCTACCAACTATGGCTACACCTTC.

This clonotype was counted between two and nine times. The chain's CDR3 is CASSLRGTEAFF. CDR3 DNA sequence: TGTGCCAGCAGTTTAAGGGGCACTGAAGCTTTCTTT. This chain joins TRBV12-3 or TRBV12-4 and TRBJ1-1, with D perhaps TRBD1 (5 bases). V lost 2 bases to trimming and J lost 4 bases, with 5 bases between them. This CDR3 is 12 amino acids long.

The V and J genes are TRBV11-3 and TRBJ1-1, with no clear D. Germline values: CDR1 SGHNT, CDR2 YENEEA. The CDR3 has 15 amino acids. Trimming shortened V by 5 bases and J by 1 base, and 14 bases separated the two germline ends. The CDR3 region is CASSPNGATNTEAFF. CDR3 DNA: TGTGCCAGCAGCCCAAACGGAGCCACGAACACTGAAGCTTTCTTT.

Ten or more counts support this clonotype. V is TRBV2 and J is TRBJ2-7; D unresolved. CDR1 and CDR2 (germline): SNHLY, FYNNEI. The V and J ends lost 6 bases and 2 bases respectively, with 11 bases between them. This CDR3 has 13 residues. CDR3 nucleotides: TGTGCCAGCAGAGATGACATCACCTACGAGCAGTACTTC. This codes for CASRDDITYEQYF. The full variable domain, completed using reference TRBV2 and TRBJ2-7, is EPEVTQTPSHQVTQMGQEVILRCVPISNHLYFYWYRQILGQKVEFLVSFYNNEISEKSEIFDDQFSVERPDGSNFTLKIRSTKLEDSAMYFCASRDDITYEQYFGPGTRLTVT.

The chain couples TRBV7-9 to TRBJ2-3; the match to TRBD2 covers 7 bases. The CDR3 has 16 amino acids. V lost 5 bases, J lost 5 bases, and 13 bases stayed unmatched. The V gene's germline CDR1 is SEHNR and CDR2 FQNEAQ (reference sequence). Here the CDR3 reads CASSHPGAGEVDTQYF. CDR3 DNA: TGTGCCAGCAGCCATCCGGGTGCGGGAGAGGTAGATACGCAGTATTTT.

This clonotype appeared many times. The genes are TRBV5-1 and TRBJ1-2; 9 bases match TRBD1. Germline CDR1 SGHRS, CDR2 YFSETQ. This CDR3 has 15 residues. J gave up 7 bases and V 7 bases, and 14 bases lay outside the gene matches. The CDR3 sequence is CASSAATGTGIGYTF. DNA for the CDR3: TGCGCCAGCTCTGCCGCGACCGGGACAGGGATTGGCTACACCTTC.

This clonotype was seen more than once but under ten times. The chain joins TRBV24-1 to TRBJ2-1; TRBD1 matches 11 bases. J lost 6 bases, V lost 4 bases, and 4 bases had no gene match. CDR1 is KGHDR, CDR2 SFDVKD, per germline. This CDR3 contains 15 residues. The CDR3 region has the DNA TGTGCCACCAGTGACCCCGGGACAGGGGGCAATGAGCAGTTCTTC. It specifies CATSDPGTGGNEQFF.

The chain recombines TRBV5-1 with TRBJ1-5, with a tentative D call TRBD1 (5 bases). Germline CDR1 reads SGHRS; CDR2 reads YFSETQ. CDR3 length: 15 amino acids. V lost 4 bases and J lost 1, with 12 bases in between. CDR3 protein: CASSPGGTSNQPQHF. For the CDR3, the DNA is TGCGCCAGCAGCCCGGGGGGGACCAGCAATCAGCCCCAGCATTTT.

This clonotype was counted between two and nine times. Here the CDR3 reads CASSPPNGDTEAFF. The CDR3 nucleotides are TGTGCCAGCTCACCACCGAACGGCGACACTGAAGCTTTCTTT. The chain employs TRBV18 and TRBJ1-1; D gene ambiguous. The CDR3 extends over 14 amino acids. CDR1 KGHSH and CDR2 LQKENI come from the germline V gene. Trimming took off 0 bases at V and 3 bases at J, with 8 bases between the two ends.